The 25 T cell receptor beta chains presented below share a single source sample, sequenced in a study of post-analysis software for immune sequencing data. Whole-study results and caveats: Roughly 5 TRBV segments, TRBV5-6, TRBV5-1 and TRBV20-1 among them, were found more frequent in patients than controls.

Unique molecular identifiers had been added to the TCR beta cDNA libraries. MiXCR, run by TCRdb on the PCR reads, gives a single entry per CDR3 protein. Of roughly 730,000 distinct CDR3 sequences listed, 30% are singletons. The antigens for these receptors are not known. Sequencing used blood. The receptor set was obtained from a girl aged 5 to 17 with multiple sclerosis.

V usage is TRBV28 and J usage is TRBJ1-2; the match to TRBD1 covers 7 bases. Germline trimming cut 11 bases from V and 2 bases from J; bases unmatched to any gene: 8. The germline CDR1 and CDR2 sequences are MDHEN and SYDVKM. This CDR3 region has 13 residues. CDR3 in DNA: TGTGCCGGCCGGGACAGTAGAAACTATGGCTACACCTTC. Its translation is CAGRDSRNYGYTF.

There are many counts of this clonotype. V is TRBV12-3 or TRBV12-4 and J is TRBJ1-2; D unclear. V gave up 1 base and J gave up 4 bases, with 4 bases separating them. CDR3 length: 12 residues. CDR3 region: CASSLGPYGYTF. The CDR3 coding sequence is TGTGCCAGCAGTTTAGGACCCTATGGCTACACCTTC.

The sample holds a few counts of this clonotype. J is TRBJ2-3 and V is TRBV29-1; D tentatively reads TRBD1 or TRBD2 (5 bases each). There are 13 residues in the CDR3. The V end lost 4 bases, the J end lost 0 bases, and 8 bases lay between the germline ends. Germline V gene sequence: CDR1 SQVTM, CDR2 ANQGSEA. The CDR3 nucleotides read TGCAGCGTTGGGGGGAGTAGCACAGATACGCAGTATTTT. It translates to CSVGGSSTDTQYF.

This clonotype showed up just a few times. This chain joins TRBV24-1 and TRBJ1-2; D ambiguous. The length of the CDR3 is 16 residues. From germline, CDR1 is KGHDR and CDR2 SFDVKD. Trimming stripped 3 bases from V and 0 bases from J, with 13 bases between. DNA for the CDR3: TGTGCCACCAGTGATGTCAGGAAAGACTCTAACTATGGCTACACCTTC. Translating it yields CATSDVRKDSNYGYTF.

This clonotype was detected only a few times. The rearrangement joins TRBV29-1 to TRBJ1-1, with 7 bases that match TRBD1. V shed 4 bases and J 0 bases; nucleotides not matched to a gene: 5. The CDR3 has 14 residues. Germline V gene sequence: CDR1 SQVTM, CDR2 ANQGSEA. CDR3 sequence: CSVGLDRVNTEAFF. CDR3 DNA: TGCAGCGTTGGCCTTGACAGGGTGAACACTGAAGCTTTCTTT. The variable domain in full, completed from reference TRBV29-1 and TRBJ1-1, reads SAVISQKPSRDICQRGTSLTIQCQVDSQVTMMFWYRQQPGQSLTLIATANQGSEATYESGFVIDKFPISRPNLTFSTLTVSNMSPEDSSIYLCSVGLDRVNTEAFFGQGTRLTVV.

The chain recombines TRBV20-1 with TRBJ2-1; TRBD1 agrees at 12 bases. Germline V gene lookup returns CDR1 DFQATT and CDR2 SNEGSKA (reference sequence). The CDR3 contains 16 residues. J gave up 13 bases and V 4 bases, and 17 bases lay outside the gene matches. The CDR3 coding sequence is TGCAGTGCTACTCGAGGGACAGGGGGCTTGAGGGAGACCCAGTTCTTC. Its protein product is CSATRGTGGLRETQFF.

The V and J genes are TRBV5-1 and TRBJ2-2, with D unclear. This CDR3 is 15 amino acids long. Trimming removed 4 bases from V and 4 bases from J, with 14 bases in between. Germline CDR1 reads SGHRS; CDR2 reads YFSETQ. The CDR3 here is CASSRRWGSTGELFF. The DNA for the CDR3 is TGCGCCAGCAGCCGAAGGTGGGGAAGCACCGGGGAGCTGTTTTTT. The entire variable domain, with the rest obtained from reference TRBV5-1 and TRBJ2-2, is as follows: KAGVTQTPRYLIKTRGQQVTLSCSPISGHRSVSWYQQTPGQGLQFLFEYFSETQRNKGNFPGRFSGRQFSNSRSEMNVSTLELGDSALYLCASSRRWGSTGELFFGEGSRLTVL.

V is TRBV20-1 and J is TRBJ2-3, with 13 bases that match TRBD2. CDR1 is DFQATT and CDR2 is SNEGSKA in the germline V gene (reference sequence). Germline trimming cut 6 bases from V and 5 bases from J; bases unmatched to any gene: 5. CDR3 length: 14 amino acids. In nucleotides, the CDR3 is TGCAGTGCCACCCGACTAGCGGGAGGAGATACGCAGTATTTT. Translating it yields CSATRLAGGDTQYF.

Written as DNA, the CDR3 is TGCGCCAGCAGCTTGGGACGGATAGAAGAGACCCAGTTCTTC. Translated, it gives CASSLGRIEETQFF. This rearrangement joins TRBV5-1 to TRBJ2-5; D is unresolved. The better agreement between TRBJ2-1 and the DNA end casts doubt on the J call. The CDR3 consists of 14 residues. The germline gives CDR1 SGHRS, CDR2 YFSETQ.

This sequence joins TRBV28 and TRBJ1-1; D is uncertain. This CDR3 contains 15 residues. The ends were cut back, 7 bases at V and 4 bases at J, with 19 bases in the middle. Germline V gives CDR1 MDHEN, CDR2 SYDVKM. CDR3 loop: CASTLGWGSGTEAFF. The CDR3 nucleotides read TGTGCCAGCACCTTAGGTTGGGGTAGCGGCACTGAAGCTTTCTTT. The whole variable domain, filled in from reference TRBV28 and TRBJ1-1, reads DVKVTQSSRYLVKRTGEKVFLECVQDMDHENMFWYRQDPGLGLRLIYFSYDVKMKEKGDIPEGYSVSREKKERFSLILESASTNQTSMYLCASTLGWGSGTEAFFGQGTRLTVV.

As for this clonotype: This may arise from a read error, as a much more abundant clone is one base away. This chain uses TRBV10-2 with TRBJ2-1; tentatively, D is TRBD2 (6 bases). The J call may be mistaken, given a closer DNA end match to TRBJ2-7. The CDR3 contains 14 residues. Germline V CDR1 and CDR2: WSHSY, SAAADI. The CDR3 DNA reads TGCGCCAGCAGTGTCAGACTAGAGAACAATGAGCAGTACTTC. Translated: CASSVRLENNEQYF.

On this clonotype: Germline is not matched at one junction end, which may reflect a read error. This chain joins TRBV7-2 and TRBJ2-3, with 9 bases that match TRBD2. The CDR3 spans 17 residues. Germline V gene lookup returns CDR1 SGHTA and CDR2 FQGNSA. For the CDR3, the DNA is TGTGCCAGCAACTCACAGGCGGGGGGGCGGGTCACAGATACGCAGGATTTT. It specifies CASNSQAGGRVTDTQDF. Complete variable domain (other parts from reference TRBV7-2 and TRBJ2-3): GAGVSQSPSNKVTEKGKDVELRCDPISGHTALYWYRQSLGQGLEFLIYFQGNSAPDKSGLPSDRFSAERTGGSVSTLTIQRTQQEDSAVYLCASNSQAGGRVTDTQDFGPGTRLTVL.

Written as DNA, the CDR3 is TGTGCCAGCAGCCAGAACAGGGGGAATGAGCAGTTCTTC. As protein: CASSQNRGNEQFF. The chain combines TRBV14 with TRBJ2-1, with TRBD1 matching 8 bases. V trimming: 3 bases; J trimming: 7 bases; junction bases outside the gene matches: 2. CDR3 length: 13 amino acids. The germline V gene has CDR1 SGHDN and CDR2 FVKESK.

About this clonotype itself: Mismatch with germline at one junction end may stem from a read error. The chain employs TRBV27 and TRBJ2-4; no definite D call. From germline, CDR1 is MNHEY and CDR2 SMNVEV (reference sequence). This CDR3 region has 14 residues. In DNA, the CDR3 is TGTGCCAGCAGCTTATCTCGGGCCGACCGTATTCAGTACTTC. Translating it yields CASSLSRADRIQYF.

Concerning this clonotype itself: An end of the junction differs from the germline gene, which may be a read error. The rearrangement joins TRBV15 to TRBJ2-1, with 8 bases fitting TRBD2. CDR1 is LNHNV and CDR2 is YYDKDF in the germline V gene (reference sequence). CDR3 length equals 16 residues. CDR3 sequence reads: CATSLAIAGRNNEQVF. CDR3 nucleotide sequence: TGTGCCACCAGCCTCGCGATAGCGGGACGTAACAATGAGCAGGTCTTC.

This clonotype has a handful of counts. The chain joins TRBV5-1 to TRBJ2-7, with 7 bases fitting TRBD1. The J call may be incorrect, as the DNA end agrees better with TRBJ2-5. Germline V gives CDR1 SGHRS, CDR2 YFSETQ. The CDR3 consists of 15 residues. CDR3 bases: TGCGCCAGCAGCTACGGAACAGGGGTTGGCGAGACCCAGTACTTC. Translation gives CASSYGTGVGETQYF.

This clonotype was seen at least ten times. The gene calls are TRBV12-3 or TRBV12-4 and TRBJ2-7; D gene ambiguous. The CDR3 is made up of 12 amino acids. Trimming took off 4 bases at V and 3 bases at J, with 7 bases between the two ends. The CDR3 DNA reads TGTGCCAGCAGTTCTTTACTCTACGAGCAGTACTTC. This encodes CASSSLLYEQYF.

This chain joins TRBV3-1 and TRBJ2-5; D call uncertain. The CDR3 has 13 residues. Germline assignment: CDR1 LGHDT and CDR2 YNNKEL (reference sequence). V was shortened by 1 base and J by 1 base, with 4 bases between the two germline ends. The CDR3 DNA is TGTGCCAGCAGCCAAGCGGCCCAAGAGACCCAGTACTTC. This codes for CASSQAAQETQYF.

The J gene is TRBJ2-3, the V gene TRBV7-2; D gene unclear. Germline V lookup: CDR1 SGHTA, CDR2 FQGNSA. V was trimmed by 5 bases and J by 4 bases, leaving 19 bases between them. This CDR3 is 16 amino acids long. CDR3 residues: CASSRLLAGIADTQYF. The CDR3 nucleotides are TGTGCCAGCAGCCGACTCCTCGCCGGCATCGCAGATACGCAGTATTTT.

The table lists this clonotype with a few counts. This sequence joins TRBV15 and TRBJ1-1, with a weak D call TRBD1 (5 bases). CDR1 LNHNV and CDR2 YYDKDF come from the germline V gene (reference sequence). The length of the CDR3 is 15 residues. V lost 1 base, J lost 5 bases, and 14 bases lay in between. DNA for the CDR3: TGTGCCACCAGCAGAGTGCCAGGGACGGGGACTGAAGCTTTCTTT. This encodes CATSRVPGTGTEAFF.

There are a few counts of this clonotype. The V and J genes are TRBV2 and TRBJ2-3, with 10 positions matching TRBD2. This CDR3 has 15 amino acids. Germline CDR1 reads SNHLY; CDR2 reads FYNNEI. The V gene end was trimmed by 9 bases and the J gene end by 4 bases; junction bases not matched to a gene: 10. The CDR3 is CARTEEREGSDTQYF. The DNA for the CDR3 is TGTGCCAGGACGGAAGAGCGGGAGGGGTCAGATACGCAGTATTTT.

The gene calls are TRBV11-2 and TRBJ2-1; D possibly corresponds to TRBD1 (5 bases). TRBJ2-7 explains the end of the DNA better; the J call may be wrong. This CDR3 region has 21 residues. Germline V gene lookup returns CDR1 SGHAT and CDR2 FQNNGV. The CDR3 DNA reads TGTGCCAGCAGCAAACCGATCGCTCAAATAATAGGGGATCCCTCCTACAATGAGCAGTACTTC. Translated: CASSKPIAQIIGDPSYNEQYF.

CDR3 amino acids: CASSLDLMDNQPQHF. CDR3 sequence (DNA): TGTGCCAGCAGTTTGGACCTAATGGACAATCAGCCCCAGCATTTT. V and J are TRBV12-3 or TRBV12-4 and TRBJ1-5; D is unclear. Between the trimmed V and J ends, which lost 3 bases and 3 bases, there was a span of 12 bases. CDR3 length: 15 amino acids.

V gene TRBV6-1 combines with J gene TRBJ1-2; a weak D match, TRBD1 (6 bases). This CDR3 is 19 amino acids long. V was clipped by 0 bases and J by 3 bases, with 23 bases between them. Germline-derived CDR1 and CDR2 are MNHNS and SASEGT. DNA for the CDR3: TGTGCCAGCAGTGAAGCGCTTCCGAGAGGTGGACAGAGATACTATGGCTACACCTTC. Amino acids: CASSEALPRGGQRYYGYTF.

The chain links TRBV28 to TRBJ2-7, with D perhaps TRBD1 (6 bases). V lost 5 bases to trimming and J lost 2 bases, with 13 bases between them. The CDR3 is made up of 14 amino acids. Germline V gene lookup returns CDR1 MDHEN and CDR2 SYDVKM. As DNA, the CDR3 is TGTGCCAGCAGTCAATGGACAGATACCTACGAGCAGTACTTC. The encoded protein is CASSQWTDTYEQYF.